Each of the 27 T cell receptor beta chains below was sequenced from the same sample in a study of neurological immune-mediated disorders. The time point was: longitudinal time-point 3. TCRdb reprocessed the 5' RACE reads with MiXCR, giving one entry per CDR3 protein. The repertoire holds approximately 45,000 distinct CDR3 sequences, with roughly 12% as singletons. The sequenced material came from PBMCs. The receptors were sampled from a man younger than 45 in good health.

In this sample, this clonotype turned up many times. The genes are TRBV29-1 and TRBJ2-1; 14 positions match TRBD2. Germline trimming cut 8 bases from V and 10 bases from J; bases unmatched to any gene: 13. The CDR3 runs 15 residues. Looked up from germline, CDR1 is SQVTM and CDR2 is ANQGSEA. The CDR3 sequence: CSFTSGTSGSGEQFF. The CDR3 coding sequence is TGCAGCTTTACTTCCGGGACTAGCGGGAGCGGCGAGCAGTTCTTC.

Many counts were recorded for this clonotype. The chain couples TRBV12-3 or TRBV12-4 to TRBJ2-1; perhaps TRBD1 as D (7 bases). The CDR3 has 14 residues. Trimming took off 5 bases at V and 9 bases at J, with 17 bases between the two ends. CDR3 nucleotide sequence: TGTGCCAGCAGTCTACAGGGGAAGGGAGGTGAGCAGTTCTTC. Its translation is CASSLQGKGGEQFF.

This chain joins TRBV15 and TRBJ2-5; 10 nucleotides align to TRBD2. Per germline, CDR1 LNHNV and CDR2 YYDKDF (reference sequence). The CDR3 spans 16 residues. J lost 3 bases, V lost 0 bases, and 4 bases had no gene match. The CDR3 loop reads CATSRDVLAGEETQYF. CDR3 nucleotides: TGTGCCACCAGCAGAGATGTCCTAGCGGGAGAAGAGACCCAGTACTTC. The variable domain in full, with the rest retrieved from reference TRBV15 and TRBJ2-5, is DAMVIQNPRYQVTQFGKPVTLSCSQTLNHNVMYWYQQKSSQAPKLLFHYYDKDFNNEADTPDNFQSRRPNTSFCFLDIRSPGLGDTAMYLCATSRDVLAGEETQYFGPGTRLLVL.

In its sample, this clonotype was seen many times. The V gene is TRBV11-2, the J gene TRBJ1-1, with D perhaps matching TRBD1 (5 bases). From germline, CDR1 is SGHAT and CDR2 FQNNGV. This CDR3 is built from 14 residues. Deletions cut 0 bases from V and 1 base from J, with 6 bases between. CDR3: CASSLDRANTEAFF. The DNA for the CDR3 is TGTGCCAGCAGCTTAGACAGGGCGAACACTGAAGCTTTCTTT.

This clonotype was found many times. The chain joins TRBV7-2 to TRBJ2-3; 14 positions match TRBD2. Trimming cost V 5 bases and J 1 base; bases outside gene matches: 8. The CDR3 totals 18 residues. CDR1 and CDR2 (germline): SGHTA, FQGNSA. CDR3 residues: CASSHGTSGSWGTDTQYF. CDR3 coding DNA: TGTGCCAGCAGCCACGGGACTAGCGGGAGTTGGGGCACAGATACGCAGTATTTT.

Comments on this clonotype: This may be a read error, as it is one base from a much larger clone. The V call is TRBV7-9, the J call TRBJ1-1; 8 nucleotides align to TRBD1. CDR3 size: 14 residues. V was pared by 6 bases and J by 4 bases, with 7 bases of the junction left unmatched. Germline V gene data show CDR1 as SEHNR and CDR2 as FQNEAQ (reference sequence). This CDR3 reads CASRIGTGGTEAFF. The CDR3 DNA sequence: TGTGCCAGCAGGATCGGCACAGGGGGCACTGAAGCTTTCTTT.

Notes on this clonotype: The conserved phenylalanine or tryptophan is not found at the CDR3 terminus, so this likely reflects a read error. This rearrangement joins TRBV20-1 to TRBJ1-1; D ambiguous. CDR3 length: 10 amino acids. Germline CDR1 is DFQATT and CDR2 is SNEGSKA (reference sequence). CDR3: CGASGVGAFS. CDR3 nucleotides: TGCGGTGCTAGCGGGGTAGGAGCTTTCTCT.

This clonotype was observed at least ten times. The V gene is TRBV12-3 or TRBV12-4, the J gene TRBJ1-1; D is undetermined. This CDR3 comprises 13 residues. V was shortened by 8 bases and J by 0 bases, with 10 bases between the two germline ends. Here the CDR3 reads CASGNTVNTEAFF. The CDR3 DNA is TGTGCCAGCGGAAATACAGTGAACACTGAAGCTTTCTTT.

This clonotype has a count of ten or more. This chain joins TRBV18 and TRBJ2-7, with TRBD2 matching over 8 bases. V shed 1 base, J shed 5 bases, and the junction held 4 bases outside the gene matches. Germline V gene sequence: CDR1 KGHSH, CDR2 LQKENI. The CDR3 runs to 14 residues. The CDR3 nucleotides read TGTGCCAGCTCACCACTGGGACTAGTCCACGAGCAGTACTTC. It is translated as CASSPLGLVHEQYF.

In this sample, this clonotype turned up many times. V and J are TRBV9 and TRBJ2-5, with D tentatively TRBD2 (5 bases). The CDR3 covers 16 residues. Trimming stripped 0 bases from V and 5 bases from J, with 17 bases between. Germline CDR1 SGDLS, CDR2 YYNGEE. Here the CDR3 DNA reads TGTGCCAGCAGCGTAGGGGGAGCGGCTGCGGGTGAGACCCAGTACTTC. It encodes CASSVGGAAAGETQYF.

Ten or more counts support this clonotype. The rearrangement links TRBV29-1 to TRBJ2-1; 12 bases align to TRBD2. The germline V gene encodes CDR1 SQVTM and CDR2 ANQGSEA. The CDR3 length is 15 residues. Germline trimming cut 4 bases from V and 5 bases from J; bases unmatched to any gene: 6. The CDR3 here is CSVAPSGRGDNEQFF. The CDR3 coding sequence is TGCAGCGTTGCTCCTAGCGGGAGGGGAGACAATGAGCAGTTCTTC.

This clonotype came up many times. V is TRBV9 and J is TRBJ1-4; 10 bases align to TRBD1. The CDR3 runs to 16 residues. V trimming: 3 bases; J trimming: 5 bases; junction bases outside the gene matches: 7. Germline lookup yields CDR1 SGDLS and CDR2 YYNGEE. The CDR3 DNA is TGTGCCAGCAGCGGAACACCGGGACAGGGGAATGAAAAACTGTTTTTT. Protein product: CASSGTPGQGNEKLFF.

The chain is built from TRBV30 and TRBJ1-1; 8 bases match TRBD1. The trim removed 4 bases at V and 5 bases at J, leaving 6 bases unmatched. Germline V lookup: CDR1 GTSNPN, CDR2 SVGIG (reference sequence). The CDR3 is 13 amino acids. In DNA form, the CDR3 reads TGTGCCTGGAAACAGGGGGATAGGACTGAAGCTTTCTTT. This translates into CAWKQGDRTEAFF.

In its sample, this clonotype was seen many times. The chain combines TRBV28 with TRBJ1-6, with D maybe TRBD1 (6 bases). In germline, CDR1 is MDHEN, CDR2 SYDVKM. V lost 6 bases, J lost 0 bases, and 12 bases lay in between. The CDR3 is 16 amino acids. This chain's CDR3 is CASRWGASSYNSPLHF. The CDR3 DNA sequence: TGTGCCAGCAGGTGGGGGGCTAGCTCCTATAATTCACCCCTCCACTTT.

This clonotype was seen many times. The chain recombines TRBV11-1 with TRBJ2-5; D is tentatively TRBD1 or TRBD2 (5 bases each). The germline V and J ends were trimmed by 0 bases and 2 bases, with 7 bases remaining between them. The germline V gene encodes CDR1 SGHAT and CDR2 FQDESV (reference sequence). The CDR3 covers 14 residues. CDR3 loop: CASSLAGGQETQYF. DNA for the CDR3: TGTGCCAGCAGCTTAGCTGGGGGTCAAGAGACCCAGTACTTC.

This clonotype was seen at least ten times. V gene TRBV9 combines with J gene TRBJ2-1; D unclear. The CDR3 loop spans 13 amino acids. V was pared by 1 base and J by 4 bases, with 6 bases between. The germline gives CDR1 SGDLS, CDR2 YYNGEE. The CDR3 DNA reads TGTGCCAGCAGCGTACCGGGTTACAATGAGCAGTTCTTC. This translates into CASSVPGYNEQFF.

This clonotype was counted ten times or more. The chain carries TRBV18 and TRBJ1-1; TRBD1 matches 9 bases. The CDR3 is made up of 15 amino acids. The J segment lost 10 bases and the V segment lost 4 bases, leaving 13 bases of the junction unmatched. Germline CDR1 is KGHSH and CDR2 is LQKENI. The CDR3 coding sequence is TGTGCCAGCTCACGGAGGGACAGGGACAAGTGGGGAGCTTTCTTT. Its translation is CASSRRDRDKWGAFF.

In this sample, this clonotype turned up many times. This chain joins TRBV7-2 and TRBJ2-1; 9 bases align to TRBD2. This CDR3 region has 16 residues. From germline, CDR1 is SGHTA and CDR2 FQGNSA. The ends lost 1 base at V and 7 bases at J; junction bases unmatched: 8. CDR3 in DNA: TGTGCCAGCAGCTTAGGTCCAGCGGGAGGAGGTAATGAGCAGTTCTTC. Protein sequence: CASSLGPAGGGNEQFF.

This clonotype was recorded many times. The chain uses TRBV5-1 and TRBJ2-7; D may match TRBD1 or TRBD2 (5 bases each). CDR3 length: 15 amino acids. Trimming stripped 3 bases from V and 2 bases from J, with 15 bases between. CDR1 and CDR2 from the germline V gene are SGHRS and YFSETQ. DNA of the CDR3: TGCGCCAGCAGCTACTCCGGGACGGGGACCTACGAGCAGTACTTC. Amino acids: CASSYSGTGTYEQYF. The full variable domain, its missing parts supplied by reference TRBV5-1 and TRBJ2-7, is KAGVTQTPRYLIKTRGQQVTLSCSPISGHRSVSWYQQTPGQGLQFLFEYFSETQRNKGNFPGRFSGRQFSNSRSEMNVSTLELGDSALYLCASSYSGTGTYEQYFGPGTRLTVT.

Sample share makes this clonotype medium-sized (0.01 to 0.1%). The CDR3 loop is CASSPAGRNEKLFF. The CDR3 DNA reads as TGCGCCAGCAGCCCCGCGGGACGGAATGAAAAACTGTTTTTT. The V and J genes are TRBV5-1 and TRBJ1-4; D possibly corresponds to TRBD1 (5 bases). Germline V gives CDR1 SGHRS, CDR2 YFSETQ. This CDR3 is built from 14 residues. V dropped 4 bases and J dropped 5 bases, with 12 bases sitting between them.

This clonotype occurred many times. This sequence joins TRBV7-9 and TRBJ2-5; D remains unclear. V lost 5 bases, J lost 5 bases, and 6 bases lay in between. From germline, CDR1 is SEHNR and CDR2 FQNEAQ (reference sequence). This CDR3 is 11 amino acids long. In nucleotides, the CDR3 is TGTGCCAGCAGCCCCCGGGAGACCCAGTACTTC. Amino acids: CASSPRETQYF.

This clonotype was picked up many times. This chain links TRBV10-3 with TRBJ2-7; D might be TRBD2 (5 bases). CDR1 is ENHRY and CDR2 is SYGVKD in the germline V gene. V was pared by 0 bases and J by 3 bases, with 6 bases between. This CDR3 is 13 amino acids long. Here the CDR3 reads CAISESRDYEQYF. CDR3 DNA sequence: TGTGCCATCAGTGAGTCGAGGGACTACGAGCAGTACTTC.

This clonotype was counted many times. The chain couples TRBV12-3 or TRBV12-4 to TRBJ2-7; TRBD2 might be the D (7 bases). The CDR3 extends over 13 amino acids. The V and J ends lost 8 bases and 5 bases respectively, with 16 bases between them. The DNA of the CDR3 is TGTGCCAGCGCCGTGGGGGGGCCCGACGAGCAGTACTTC. The encoded protein is CASAVGGPDEQYF.

This clonotype was seen repeatedly, ten times or more. The chain employs TRBV20-1 and TRBJ2-7; D is undetermined. V lost 0 bases to trimming and J lost 4 bases, with 13 bases between them. Germline assignment: CDR1 DFQATT and CDR2 SNEGSKA (reference sequence). The CDR3 is 14 residues long. This CDR3 is CSARDRLEVYEQYF. The DNA for the CDR3 is TGCAGTGCTAGAGATCGCCTAGAGGTGTACGAGCAGTACTTC.

Concerning this clonotype itself: One junction end does not reproduce the germline sequence, and a read error may be involved. The rearrangement links TRBV5-1 to TRBJ2-3; 12 bases are a match to TRBD1. This CDR3 comprises 15 residues. In germline, CDR1 is SGHRS, CDR2 YFSETQ. The CDR3 is CASSPGQGAIDTQYF. DNA of the CDR3: TGTGCCAGCAGCCCGGGACAGGGGGCGATAGATACGCAGTATTTT.

Ten or more counts support this clonotype. The chain couples TRBV2 to TRBJ2-1; tentative D call: TRBD2 (6 bases). Germline CDR1 SNHLY, CDR2 FYNNEI. Trimming shortened V by 1 base and J by 0 bases, and 7 bases separated the two germline ends. The CDR3 totals 15 residues. The CDR3 sequence: CASSEDGSSYNEQFF. The CDR3 DNA is TGTGCCAGCAGTGAAGACGGGAGCTCCTACAATGAGCAGTTCTTC.

In its sample, this clonotype was seen many times. V is TRBV6-1 and J is TRBJ2-5; a possible D gene is TRBD2 (5 bases). Germline CDR1 MNHNS, CDR2 SASEGT. Trimming removed 4 bases from V and 4 bases from J, with 19 bases in between. This CDR3 spans 16 amino acids. CDR3 amino acids: CASSGVNLGERETQYF. As DNA, the CDR3 is TGTGCCAGCAGTGGAGTTAATCTGGGAGAGAGAGAGACCCAGTACTTC.